These 31 T cell receptor beta chains originate from one sample sequenced in a study of T-cell memory formation after mild COVID-19. TCRdb fed the 5' RACE reads into MiXCR, producing one record per CDR3 protein. Among fewer than 50,000 distinct CDR3 sequences, roughly 6.6% were seen once, and the ten largest hold about 0.8%. Sequencing was carried out using PBMCs or a T cell subset sorted from them (not recorded which). Receptors originate from an adult who had mild COVID-19 (a few samples of this study predate the infection). Cell type and time point are not known.

This clonotype occurred many times. The V gene is TRBV7-3, the J gene TRBJ2-1; D gene unclear. The V and J ends lost 1 base and 8 bases respectively, with 6 bases between them. The CDR3 runs to 12 residues. The V gene's germline CDR1 is SGHTA and CDR2 FQGTGA. The CDR3 protein is CASSLNKDEQFF. The CDR3 coding sequence is TGTGCCAGCAGCTTAAATAAAGATGAGCAGTTCTTC.

A few counts support this clonotype. The chain combines TRBV2 with TRBJ2-3; possibly TRBD2 for D (5 bases). Trimming removed 6 bases at V and 2 bases at J, with 6 bases between. CDR1 and CDR2 from the germline V gene are SNHLY and FYNNEI. This CDR3 is built from 12 residues. DNA for the CDR3: TGTGCCAGCAGGAGGGTCACAGATACGCAGTATTTT. Translation gives CASRRVTDTQYF.

This clonotype was recorded many times. This chain uses TRBV24-1 with TRBJ2-1; tentatively, D is TRBD2 (6 bases). The CDR3 spans 12 residues. Germline CDR1 is KGHDR and CDR2 is SFDVKD. Trimming pared 4 bases from V and 9 bases from J, leaving 9 bases between. CDR3: CATSEVGSEQFF. CDR3 nucleotide sequence: TGTGCCACCAGTGAGGTCGGGAGTGAGCAGTTCTTC.

This clonotype was detected a few times. The junction differs from germline at one of its ends, possibly a read error. CDR3 loop: CASSQDAGQVWRF. The CDR3 DNA reads as TGTGCCAGCAGCCAAGATGCGGGACAGGTTTGGAGATTC. The V and J genes are TRBV3-1 and TRBJ1-2; 8 bases agree with TRBD1. Germline CDR1 reads LGHDT; CDR2 reads YNNKEL (reference sequence). The CDR3 length is 13 residues.

This clonotype was recorded many times. The J gene is TRBJ2-7, the V gene TRBV2; D remains unclear. This CDR3 spans 12 amino acids. Per germline, CDR1 SNHLY and CDR2 FYNNEI. With 1 base removed from V and 3 bases from J, the gap between germline ends came to 4 bases. The CDR3 DNA follows: TGTGCCAGCAGTGAAGGGTTCTACGAGCAGTACTTC. Its protein is CASSEGFYEQYF.

There are a few counts of this clonotype. The gene calls are TRBV7-2 and TRBJ2-1, with 7 bases fitting TRBD2. The V gene end was trimmed by 6 bases and the J gene end by 0 bases; junction bases not matched to a gene: 2. This CDR3 contains 14 residues. In germline, CDR1 is SGHTA, CDR2 FQGNSA. CDR3 sequence: CASRAGSSYNEQFF. As DNA, the CDR3 is TGTGCCAGCAGAGCGGGATCCTCCTACAATGAGCAGTTCTTC.

The CDR3 nucleotides read TGTGCCAGCAGCTGGAGGAGACCGGGTTACAATGAGCAGTTCTTC. Translating gives CASSWRRPGYNEQFF. The V and J genes are TRBV5-6 and TRBJ2-1, with D tentatively TRBD2 (5 bases). V shed 3 bases and J shed 4 bases, with 14 bases lying between them. Germline CDR1 SGHDT, CDR2 YYEEEE. The CDR3 contains 15 residues.

This clonotype was seen at least ten times. The J gene is TRBJ2-2, the V gene TRBV12-3 or TRBV12-4; no reliable D call. V was clipped by 3 bases and J by 3 bases, with 5 bases between them. CDR3 length: 13 residues. CDR3 amino acids: CASSFGHTGELFF. The CDR3 nucleotides are TGTGCCAGCAGTTTCGGGCACACCGGGGAGCTGTTTTTT.

This clonotype was observed a few times. The chain is built from TRBV7-6 and TRBJ2-1; tentative D call: TRBD2 (6 bases). The germline CDR1 and CDR2 sequences are SGHVS and FNYEAQ. With 4 bases removed from V and 4 bases from J, the gap between germline ends came to 17 bases. The CDR3 loop spans 16 amino acids. DNA of the CDR3: TGTGCCAGCAGCTCAATCATAGGACTATATTACAATGAGCAGTTCTTC. This gives the protein CASSSIIGLYYNEQFF.

The genes are TRBV2 and TRBJ2-7; perhaps TRBD1 as D (7 bases). Germline V gene data show CDR1 as SNHLY and CDR2 as FYNNEI. The V end was cut by 6 bases, the J end by 5 bases, with 14 bases between. CDR3 length: 13 residues. CDR3 in amino acids: CASSPTGRHEQYF. Here the CDR3 DNA reads TGTGCCAGCAGCCCGACAGGGAGGCACGAGCAGTACTTC. The full variable domain, its missing parts supplied by reference TRBV2 and TRBJ2-7, is EPEVTQTPSHQVTQMGQEVILRCVPISNHLYFYWYRQILGQKVEFLVSFYNNEISEKSEIFDDQFSVERPDGSNFTLKIRSTKLEDSAMYFCASSPTGRHEQYFGPGTRLTVT.

This clonotype was seen repeatedly, ten times or more. The chain carries TRBV5-1 and TRBJ2-5; TRBD1 aligns across 10 bases. Germline CDR1 reads SGHRS; CDR2 reads YFSETQ. The CDR3 is 14 amino acids. Unmatched junction bases numbered 4, after V lost 3 bases and J lost 5 bases. Here the CDR3 reads CASSWGTGDETQYF. The CDR3 DNA sequence: TGCGCCAGCAGCTGGGGGACAGGGGATGAGACCCAGTACTTC.

This clonotype was detected ten times or more. The rearrangement joins TRBV4-1 to TRBJ1-1, with D uncertain. Trimming took 5 bases from V and 5 from J, leaving 21 bases between them. The CDR3 is made up of 16 amino acids. CDR1 and CDR2 (germline): MGHRA, YSYEKL. As DNA, the CDR3 is TGCGCCAGCAGCTACAGTATAGGGAGTTCGGGGACTGAAGCTTTCTTT. It is translated as CASSYSIGSSGTEAFF.

The chain employs TRBV7-2 and TRBJ1-5; 7 bases are shared with TRBD1. V lost 7 bases, J lost 9 bases, and 12 bases stayed unmatched. Germline loops: CDR1 SGHTA, CDR2 FQGNSA. The CDR3 extends over 14 amino acids. CDR3 DNA sequence: TGTGCCAGCAACGACAGGGCCGGCCCGGCGCCCCAGCATTTT. It specifies CASNDRAGPAPQHF.

This chain joins TRBV19 and TRBJ1-1; a possible D gene is TRBD1 (5 bases). V lost 4 bases and J lost 7, with 13 bases in between. The CDR3 extends over 13 amino acids. Germline CDR1 LNHDA, CDR2 SQIVND (reference sequence). The CDR3 reads CASSTTGGIEAFF. CDR3 bases: TGTGCCAGTAGTACGACGGGGGGGATTGAAGCTTTCTTT.

About this clonotype: A read error may explain this, as a much larger clone is one base away. The CDR3 DNA reads as TGCGCCAGCAGCTCAACATCGGCCGACACTGAAGCTTTCTTT. It codes for CASSSTSADTEAFF. The V call is TRBV5-1, the J call TRBJ1-1, with no clear D. The length of the CDR3 is 14 residues. The V end was cut by 3 bases, the J end by 3 bases, with 12 bases between. The germline gives CDR1 SGHRS, CDR2 YFSETQ.

The J gene is TRBJ2-1, the V gene TRBV14, with 8 bases fitting TRBD2. Looked up from germline, CDR1 is SGHDN and CDR2 is FVKESK. The V and J ends lost 1 base and 4 bases, in that order; junction bases with no gene match: 12. The CDR3 length is 18 residues. As DNA, the CDR3 is TGTGCCAGCAGCCAAGGCCTAACTGCGGGGGGAATATACAATGAGCAGTTCTTC. Translated, it gives CASSQGLTAGGIYNEQFF.

The chain links TRBV12-3 or TRBV12-4 to TRBJ1-2; 8 bases line up with TRBD1. The CDR3 sequence is 13 residues long. J was trimmed by 5 bases and V by 10 bases; bases with no gene match: 9. Here the CDR3 DNA reads TGTGCCACCTGGACAGGGTTTCGTTATGGCTACACCTTC. Translated: CATWTGFRYGYTF.

The rearrangement links TRBV29-1 to TRBJ1-2; D remains ambiguous. V shed 2 bases and J shed 5 bases, with 12 bases lying between them. The CDR3 has 13 residues. Germline V gene sequence: CDR1 SQVTM, CDR2 ANQGSEA. The CDR3 DNA is TGCAGCGTTGAAATAGAGAACAAGTATGGCTACACCTTC. Its translation is CSVEIENKYGYTF.

Ten or more counts support this clonotype. This sequence joins TRBV7-6 and TRBJ2-7; 10 bases match TRBD2. Per the germline V gene, CDR1 is SGHVS and CDR2 is FNYEAQ. The V and J ends lost 5 bases and 4 bases, in that order; junction bases with no gene match: 8. This CDR3 spans 15 amino acids. The CDR3 is CASSPRTSGLYEQYF. The CDR3 DNA reads as TGTGCCAGCAGCCCCAGGACTAGCGGACTTTACGAGCAGTACTTC.

In this sample, this clonotype turned up a few times. The chain carries TRBV11-3 and TRBJ2-2; the D gene could be TRBD1 or TRBD2 (5 bases each). The V and J ends lost 4 bases and 5 bases respectively, with 14 bases between them. The germline V gene encodes CDR1 SGHNT and CDR2 YENEEA. This CDR3 spans 15 amino acids. The CDR3 reads CASSSSGPMTGELFF. CDR3 nucleotide sequence: TGTGCCAGCAGCTCGTCGGGACCCATGACCGGGGAGCTGTTTTTT.

This clonotype turned up a few times. This sequence joins TRBV6-5 and TRBJ1-5, with TRBD1 matching 7 bases. The CDR3 sequence is 14 residues long. The V segment lost 5 bases and the J segment 2 bases; nucleotides outside the gene matches: 3. CDR1 MNHEY and CDR2 SVGAGI come from the germline V gene. The CDR3 protein is CASSGGTGNQPQHF. CDR3 nucleotide sequence: TGTGCCAGCAGTGGAGGGACAGGCAATCAGCCCCAGCATTTT.

This clonotype was detected only a few times. The rearrangement joins TRBV25-1 to TRBJ2-7, with D perhaps given as TRBD1 or TRBD2 (5 bases each). Germline V gene sequence: CDR1 MGHDK, CDR2 SYGVNS. The CDR3 consists of 15 residues. Trimming left V 4 bases short and J 3 bases short, with 16 bases between. DNA of the CDR3: TGTGCCAGCAGTGGTGTTTCGAGGGGAAACTACGAGCAGTACTTC. Translating gives CASSGVSRGNYEQYF.

This clonotype was seen repeatedly, ten times or more. This chain uses TRBV6-6 with TRBJ2-1, with D uncertain. The CDR3 totals 15 residues. Trimming removed 2 bases at V and 0 bases at J, with 8 bases between. Germline V gene lookup returns CDR1 MNHNY and CDR2 SVGAGI (reference sequence). The CDR3 sequence: CASSYEASSYNEQFF. CDR3 DNA sequence: TGTGCCAGCAGTTACGAGGCGAGCTCCTACAATGAGCAGTTCTTC.

The sample holds many counts of this clonotype. The chain recombines TRBV7-9 with TRBJ2-3, with a weak D call TRBD2 (7 bases). The CDR3 runs 16 residues. V was shortened by 5 bases and J by 4 bases, with 19 bases between the two germline ends. CDR1 and CDR2 from the germline V gene are SEHNR and FQNEAQ (reference sequence). As DNA, the CDR3 is TGTGCCAGCAGCCCCCTTGCGGGGGCAGGGGCAGATACGCAGTATTTT. Its protein product is CASSPLAGAGADTQYF.

This clonotype was detected many times. This chain connects TRBV11-2 to TRBJ2-5, with 7 bases matching TRBD1. Trimming at V came to 5 bases and at J to 5 bases, leaving 8 bases not matched to a gene. The germline CDR1 and CDR2 sequences are SGHAT and FQNNGV. The CDR3 consists of 14 residues. The CDR3 loop reads CASSPAGGKETQYF. CDR3 sequence (DNA): TGTGCCAGCAGCCCTGCAGGGGGAAAGGAGACCCAGTACTTC.

This clonotype was seen more than once but under ten times. The chain uses TRBV9 and TRBJ1-6; D call uncertain. The length of the CDR3 is 13 residues. Germline V gives CDR1 SGDLS, CDR2 YYNGEE. Trimming pared 4 bases from V and 7 bases from J, leaving 9 bases between. The CDR3 is CASSRDDNSPLHF. CDR3 coding DNA: TGTGCCAGCAGCAGGGATGACAATTCACCCCTCCACTTT.

This sequence joins TRBV7-6 and TRBJ1-1; D is uncertain. V gave up 1 base and J gave up 2 bases, with 17 bases separating them. The CDR3 covers 17 residues. The germline V gene encodes CDR1 SGHVS and CDR2 FNYEAQ. In nucleotides, the CDR3 is TGTGCCAGCAGCTTAGTGGTTCTAGGTATTTTAAACACTGAAGCTTTCTTT. This translates into CASSLVVLGILNTEAFF.

V gene TRBV14 combines with J gene TRBJ1-2; no clear D gene. The CDR3 length is 14 residues. The germline V and J ends were trimmed by 1 base and 8 bases, with 14 bases remaining between them. Germline-derived CDR1 and CDR2 are SGHDN and FVKESK. The chain's CDR3 is CASSQVQHEGGYTF. The CDR3, as DNA: TGTGCCAGCAGCCAAGTACAGCACGAGGGCGGCTACACCTTC.

This clonotype has a count of ten or more. CDR3 coding DNA: TGCAGTGCTAGAGATTCCTTCGGGGGGAATGAGCAGTTCTTC. Amino acid sequence: CSARDSFGGNEQFF. The chain uses TRBV20-1 and TRBJ2-1; 7 bases line up with TRBD2. V lost 0 bases, J lost 7 bases, and 6 bases stayed unmatched. This CDR3 spans 14 amino acids. Germline V gives CDR1 DFQATT, CDR2 SNEGSKA (reference sequence).

The gene calls are TRBV7-9 and TRBJ1-1, with D uncertain. Trimming took 4 bases from V and 6 from J, leaving 15 bases between them. The CDR3 spans 14 residues. Germline CDR1 SEHNR, CDR2 FQNEAQ (reference sequence). The CDR3 here is CASSYQGGKAEAFF. CDR3 DNA: TGTGCCAGCAGCTACCAAGGAGGGAAAGCTGAAGCTTTCTTT.

The DNA for the CDR3 is TGTGCTAGTGGTTCCACTTTCACGAACCTATACGAGCAGTACTTC. It yields the protein CASGSTFTNLYEQYF. V and J are TRBV12-5 and TRBJ2-7, with D unclear. V lost 4 bases and J lost 4, with 17 bases in between. The CDR3 length is 15 residues. Germline V gene data show CDR1 as LGHNT and CDR2 as FRNRAP.